The entry that follows covers one TCR beta chain sequence. The antigen is unknown. Trimming removed 4 bases from V and 10 bases from J, with 14 bases in between. Germline CDR1 SGHVS, CDR2 FQNEAQ. The CDR3 has 13 amino acids. The data were taken from a study of cytomegalovirus exposure and HLA in healthy donors. Study-level results: Later analysis indicated greater clonal expansion among HLA-associated TCR beta chains than among equally common other chains. Later analysis associated a missense DCLRE1C variant with TCR beta V- and J-gene trimming.

The primer mix had 60 Vbeta and 13 Jbeta primers. Methods used by the authors: In a later analysis, of approximately 81 million unique beta chains, 9 million to 11 million appeared in at least two donors. Assay: immunoSEQ multiplex PCR; the TCRdb copy retains only in-frame clones and omits some. V and J calls and clone size are those listed in that table; D and trimming were worked out from the DNA. The data hold 150,000 or so clones, with over 70% observed a single time. The rearrangement uses TRBV7-8 and TRBJ2-1; the D gene is possibly TRBD1 (6 bases). Sequencing was done on a sample of PBMCs. The clonotype comes from a male donor in good health and CMV-seronegative. CDR3 sequence: CASSSPGQKEQFF. CDR3 sequence (DNA): TGTGCCAGCAGCTCCCCGGGACAAAAAGAGCAGTTCTTC.